Presented here are 3 T cell receptor beta chains from one specimen sequenced in a study of blood T cell repertoires in COVID-19. Profiling relied on immunoSEQ multiplex PCR, and the TCRdb table lists in-frame clones only, not all of them. The table records over 100,000 clones, 65% to 90% of them present only once. Material: peripheral blood. These receptors all stem from a man aged 80 or over with acute or convalescent COVID-19.

This clone was observed once. This chain connects TRBV5-1 to TRBJ2-2, with D perhaps TRBD1 (5 bases). Germline V gives CDR1 SGHRS, CDR2 YFSETQ. There are 14 residues in the CDR3. V was clipped by 0 bases and J by 6 bases, with 9 bases between them. The CDR3 is CASSLGRVAGELFF. CDR3 DNA sequence: TGCGCCAGCAGCTTGGGCAGGGTTGCCGGGGAGCTGTTTTTT.

The rearrangement joins TRBV30 to TRBJ1-5; D possibly corresponds to TRBD1 (5 bases). V was shortened by 3 bases and J by 5 bases, with 14 bases between the two germline ends. Germline CDR1 GTSNPN, CDR2 SVGIG (reference sequence). CDR3 length: 14 residues. CDR3 sequence: CAWSRGLVDQPQHF. The CDR3 region has the DNA TGTGCCTGGAGCCGGGGACTTGTCGATCAGCCCCAGCATTTT.

This chain joins TRBV19 and TRBJ2-2; TRBD1 might be the D (6 bases). Trimming stripped 7 bases from V and 5 bases from J, with 14 bases between. The CDR3 runs to 14 residues. Germline CDR1 LNHDA, CDR2 SQIVND (reference sequence). The CDR3 bases are TGTGCCAGTAAAAACAGGGAGCCGACCGGGGAGCTGTTTTTT. Its protein product is CASKNREPTGELFF.